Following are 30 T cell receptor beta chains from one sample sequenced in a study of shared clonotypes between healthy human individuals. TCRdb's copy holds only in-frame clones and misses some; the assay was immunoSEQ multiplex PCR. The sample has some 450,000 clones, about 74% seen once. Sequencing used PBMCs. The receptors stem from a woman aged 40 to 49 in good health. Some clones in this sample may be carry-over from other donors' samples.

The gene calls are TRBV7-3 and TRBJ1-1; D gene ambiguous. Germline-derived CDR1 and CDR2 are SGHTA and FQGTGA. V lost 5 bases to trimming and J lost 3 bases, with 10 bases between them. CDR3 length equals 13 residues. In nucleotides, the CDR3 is TGTGCCAGCAGCCCGAGTGGGGACACTGAAGCTTTCTTT. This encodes CASSPSGDTEAFF.

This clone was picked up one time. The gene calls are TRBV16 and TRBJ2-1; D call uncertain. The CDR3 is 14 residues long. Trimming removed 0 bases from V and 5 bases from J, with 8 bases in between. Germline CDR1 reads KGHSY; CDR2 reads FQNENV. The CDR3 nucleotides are TGTGCCAGCAGCCAATCTGGTATGAACAATGAGCAGTTCTTC. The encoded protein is CASSQSGMNNEQFF.

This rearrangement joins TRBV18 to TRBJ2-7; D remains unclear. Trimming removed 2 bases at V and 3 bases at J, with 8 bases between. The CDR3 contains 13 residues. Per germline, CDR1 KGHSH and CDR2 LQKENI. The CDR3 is CASSPNQRYEQYF. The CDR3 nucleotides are TGTGCCAGCTCACCAAACCAACGCTACGAGCAGTACTTC.

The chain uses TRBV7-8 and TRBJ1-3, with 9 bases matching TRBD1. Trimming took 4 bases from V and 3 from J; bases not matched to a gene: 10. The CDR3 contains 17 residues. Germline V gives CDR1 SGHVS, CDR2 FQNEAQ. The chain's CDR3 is CASSSTETGGYGNTIYF. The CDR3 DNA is TGTGCCAGCAGCTCAACAGAGACAGGGGGTTATGGAAACACCATATATTTT. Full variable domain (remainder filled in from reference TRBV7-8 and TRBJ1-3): GAGVSQSPRYKVAKRGQDVALRCDPISGHVSLFWYQQALGQGPEFLTYFQNEAQLDKSGLPSDRFFAERPEGSVSTLKIQRTQQEDSAVYLCASSSTETGGYGNTIYFGEGSWLTVV.

The CDR3: CASSLRDREKLFF. DNA of the CDR3: TGTGCCAGCTCACTCAGGGACCGAGAAAAACTGTTTTTT. The rearrangement uses TRBV18 and TRBJ1-4, with D possibly TRBD1 on 5 matching bases. Germline CDR1 is KGHSH and CDR2 is LQKENI. V was trimmed by 4 bases and J by 8 bases, leaving 11 bases between them. CDR3 length equals 13 residues.

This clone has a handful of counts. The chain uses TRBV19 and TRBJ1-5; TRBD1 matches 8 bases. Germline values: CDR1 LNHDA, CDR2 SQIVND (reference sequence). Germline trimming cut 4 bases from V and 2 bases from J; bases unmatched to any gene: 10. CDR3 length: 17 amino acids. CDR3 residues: CASSTGGGGLGNQPQHF. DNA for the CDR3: TGTGCCAGTAGTACAGGGGGCGGGGGCTTGGGCAATCAGCCCCAGCATTTT.

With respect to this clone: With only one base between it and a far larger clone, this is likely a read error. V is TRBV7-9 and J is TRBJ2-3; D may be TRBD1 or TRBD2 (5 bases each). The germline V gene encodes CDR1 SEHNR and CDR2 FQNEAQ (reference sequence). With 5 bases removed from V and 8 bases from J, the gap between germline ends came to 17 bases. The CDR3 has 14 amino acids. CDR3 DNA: TGTGCCAGCAGCGAGTACCGTGGGGGAAGTACGCAGTATTTT. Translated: CASSEYRGGSTQYF.

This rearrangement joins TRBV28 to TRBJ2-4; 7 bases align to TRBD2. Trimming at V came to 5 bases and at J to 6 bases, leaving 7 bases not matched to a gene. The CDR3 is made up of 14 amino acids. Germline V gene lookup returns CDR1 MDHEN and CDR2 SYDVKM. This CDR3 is CASSHLGGVNIQYF. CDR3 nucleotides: TGTGCCAGCAGTCACCTGGGGGGGGTAAACATTCAGTACTTC. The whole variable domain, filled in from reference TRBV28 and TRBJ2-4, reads DVKVTQSSRYLVKRTGEKVFLECVQDMDHENMFWYRQDPGLGLRLIYFSYDVKMKEKGDIPEGYSVSREKKERFSLILESASTNQTSMYLCASSHLGGVNIQYFGAGTRLSVL.

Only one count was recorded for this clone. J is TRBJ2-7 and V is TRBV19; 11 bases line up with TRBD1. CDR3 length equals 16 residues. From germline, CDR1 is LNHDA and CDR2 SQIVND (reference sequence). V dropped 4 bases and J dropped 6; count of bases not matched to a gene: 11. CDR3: CASSTKWTGGGGEQYF. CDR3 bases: TGTGCCAGTAGTACCAAATGGACAGGGGGCGGAGGCGAGCAGTACTTC.

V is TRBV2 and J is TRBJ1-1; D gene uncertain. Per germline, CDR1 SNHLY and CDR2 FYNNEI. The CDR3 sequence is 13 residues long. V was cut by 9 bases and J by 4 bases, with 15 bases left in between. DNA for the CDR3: TGTGCCAGTCGGGATACCACGGGCACTGAAGCTTTCTTT. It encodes CASRDTTGTEAFF. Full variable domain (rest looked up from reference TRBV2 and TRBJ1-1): EPEVTQTPSHQVTQMGQEVILRCVPISNHLYFYWYRQILGQKVEFLVSFYNNEISEKSEIFDDQFSVERPDGSNFTLKIRSTKLEDSAMYFCASRDTTGTEAFFGQGTRLTVV.

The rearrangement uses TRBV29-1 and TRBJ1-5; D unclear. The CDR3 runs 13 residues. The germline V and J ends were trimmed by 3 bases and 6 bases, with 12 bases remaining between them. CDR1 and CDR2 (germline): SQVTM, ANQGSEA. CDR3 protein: CSVEARIGQPQHF. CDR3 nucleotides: TGCAGCGTTGAGGCGAGGATCGGTCAGCCCCAGCATTTT.

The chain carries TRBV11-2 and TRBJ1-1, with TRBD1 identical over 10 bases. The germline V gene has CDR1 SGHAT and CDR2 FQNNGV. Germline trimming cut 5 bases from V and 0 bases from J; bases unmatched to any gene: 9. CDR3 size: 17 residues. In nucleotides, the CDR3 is TGTGCCAGCAGCAGGGCCGGGGACAGGGGACTGAACACTGAAGCTTTCTTT. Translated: CASSRAGDRGLNTEAFF.

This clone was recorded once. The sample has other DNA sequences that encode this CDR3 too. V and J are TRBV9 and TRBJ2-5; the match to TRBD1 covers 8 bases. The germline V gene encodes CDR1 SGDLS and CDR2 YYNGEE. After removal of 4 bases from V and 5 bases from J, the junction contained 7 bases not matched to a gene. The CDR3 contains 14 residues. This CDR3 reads CASSPRQGRETQYF. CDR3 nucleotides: TGTGCCAGCAGCCCGCGACAGGGGCGGGAGACCCAGTACTTC.

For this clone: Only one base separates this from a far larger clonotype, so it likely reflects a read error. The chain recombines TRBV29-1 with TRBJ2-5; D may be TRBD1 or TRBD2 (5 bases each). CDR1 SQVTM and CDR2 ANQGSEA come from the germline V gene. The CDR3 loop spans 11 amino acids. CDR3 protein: CSVLLGETRYF. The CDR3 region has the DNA TGCAGCGTACTACTAGGGGAGACCCGGTACTTC.

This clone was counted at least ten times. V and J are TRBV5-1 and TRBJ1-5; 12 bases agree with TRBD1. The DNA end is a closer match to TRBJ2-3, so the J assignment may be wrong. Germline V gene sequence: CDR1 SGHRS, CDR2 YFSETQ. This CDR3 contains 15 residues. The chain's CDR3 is CASSWGTGGGQPQYF. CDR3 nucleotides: TGCGCCAGCAGCTGGGGGACAGGGGGCGGTCAGCCCCAGTATTTT.

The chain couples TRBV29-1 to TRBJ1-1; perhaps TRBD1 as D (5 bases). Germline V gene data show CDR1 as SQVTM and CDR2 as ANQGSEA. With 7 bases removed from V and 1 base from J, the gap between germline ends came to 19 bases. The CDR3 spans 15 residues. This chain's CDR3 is CSAGDPGRRNTEAFF. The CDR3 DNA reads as TGCAGCGCTGGGGATCCGGGACGTAGGAACACTGAAGCTTTCTTT.

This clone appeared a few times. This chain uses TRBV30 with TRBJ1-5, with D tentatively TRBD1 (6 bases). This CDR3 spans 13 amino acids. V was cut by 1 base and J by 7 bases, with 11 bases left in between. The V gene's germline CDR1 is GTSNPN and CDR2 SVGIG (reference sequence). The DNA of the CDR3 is TGTGCCTGGAGTGCCACAGGGACCCAGCCCCAGCATTTT. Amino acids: CAWSATGTQPQHF.

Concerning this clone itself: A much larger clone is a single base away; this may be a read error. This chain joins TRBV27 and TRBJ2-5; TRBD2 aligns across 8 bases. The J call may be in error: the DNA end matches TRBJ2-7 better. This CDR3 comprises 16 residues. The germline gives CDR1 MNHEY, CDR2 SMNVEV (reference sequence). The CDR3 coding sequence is TGTGCCAGCAGTTTACGGGTGGGAGCGGGGGCCTACGAGCAGTACTTC. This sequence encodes CASSLRVGAGAYEQYF.

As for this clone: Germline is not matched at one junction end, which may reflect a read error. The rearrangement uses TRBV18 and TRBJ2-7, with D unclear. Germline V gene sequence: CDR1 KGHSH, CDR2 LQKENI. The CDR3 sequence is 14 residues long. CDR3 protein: CASSEGRVSDEQYF. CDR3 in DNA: TGTGCCAGCTCCGAAGGACGGGTCTCCGACGAGCAGTACTTC.

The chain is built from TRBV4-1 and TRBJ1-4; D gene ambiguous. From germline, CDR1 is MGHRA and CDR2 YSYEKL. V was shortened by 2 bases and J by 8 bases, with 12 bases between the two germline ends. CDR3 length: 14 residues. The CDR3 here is CASSQSRQNEKLFF. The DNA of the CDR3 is TGCGCCAGCAGCCAATCACGGCAGAACGAAAAACTGTTTTTT.

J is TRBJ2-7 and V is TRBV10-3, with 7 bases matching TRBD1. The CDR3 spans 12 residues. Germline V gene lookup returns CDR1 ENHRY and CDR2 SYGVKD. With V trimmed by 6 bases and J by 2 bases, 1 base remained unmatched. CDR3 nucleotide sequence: TGTGCCATCAGGGACAGGACCTACGAGCAGTACTTC. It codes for CAIRDRTYEQYF.

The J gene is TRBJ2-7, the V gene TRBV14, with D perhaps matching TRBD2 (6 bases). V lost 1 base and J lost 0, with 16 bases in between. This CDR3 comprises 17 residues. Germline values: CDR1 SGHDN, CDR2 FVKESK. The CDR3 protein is CASSQVPAVDYSYEQYF. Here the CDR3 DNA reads TGTGCCAGCAGCCAAGTCCCGGCCGTGGACTACTCCTACGAGCAGTACTTC.

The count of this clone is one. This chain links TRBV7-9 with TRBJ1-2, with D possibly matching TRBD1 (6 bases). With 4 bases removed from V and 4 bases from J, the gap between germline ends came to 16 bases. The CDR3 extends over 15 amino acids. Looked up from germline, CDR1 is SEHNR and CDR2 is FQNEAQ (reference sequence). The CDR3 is CASSSNDKDSYGYTF. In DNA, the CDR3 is TGTGCCAGCAGCTCAAACGATAAGGACAGCTATGGCTACACCTTC. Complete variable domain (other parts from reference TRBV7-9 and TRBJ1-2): DTGVSQNPRHKITKRGQNVTFRCDPISEHNRLYWYRQTLGQGPEFLTYFQNEAQLEKSRLLSDRFSAERPKGSFSTLEIQRTEQGDSAMYLCASSSNDKDSYGYTFGSGTRLTVV.

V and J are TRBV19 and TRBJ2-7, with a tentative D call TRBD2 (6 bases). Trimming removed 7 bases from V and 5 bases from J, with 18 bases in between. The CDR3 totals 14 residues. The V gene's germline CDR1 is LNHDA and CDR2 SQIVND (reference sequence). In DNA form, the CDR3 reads TGTGCCAGTACCGTAGGGGCGGGAACGCACGAGCAGTACTTC. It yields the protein CASTVGAGTHEQYF.

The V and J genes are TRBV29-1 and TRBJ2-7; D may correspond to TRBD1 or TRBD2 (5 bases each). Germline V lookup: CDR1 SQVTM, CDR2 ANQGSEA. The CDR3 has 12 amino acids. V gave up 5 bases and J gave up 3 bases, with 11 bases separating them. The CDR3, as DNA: TGCAGCGTTTGGGACCGAGGCTACGAGCAGTACTTC. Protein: CSVWDRGYEQYF.

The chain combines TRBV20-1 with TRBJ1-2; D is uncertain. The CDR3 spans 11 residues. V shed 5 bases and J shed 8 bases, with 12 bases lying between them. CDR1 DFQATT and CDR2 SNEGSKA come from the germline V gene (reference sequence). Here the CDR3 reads CSALEAAGYTF. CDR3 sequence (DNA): TGCAGTGCTCTCGAGGCCGCCGGCTACACCTTC.

The DNA for the CDR3 is TGTGCCAGCAGTGCTAACAGGGCTGCGAACACTGAAGCTTTCTTT. This encodes CASSANRAANTEAFF. The chain joins TRBV6-1 to TRBJ1-1; D is possibly TRBD1 (6 bases). CDR1 is MNHNS and CDR2 is SASEGT in the germline V gene. The V end lost 4 bases, the J end lost 1 base, and 13 bases lay between the germline ends. The CDR3 is made up of 15 amino acids.

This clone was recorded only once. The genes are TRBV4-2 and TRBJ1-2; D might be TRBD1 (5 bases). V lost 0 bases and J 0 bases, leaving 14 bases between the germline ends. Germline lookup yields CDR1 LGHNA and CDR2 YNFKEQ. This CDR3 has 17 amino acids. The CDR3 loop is CASSQDGSTGANYGYTF. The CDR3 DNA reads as TGTGCCAGCAGCCAAGATGGGTCCACGGGGGCTAACTATGGCTACACCTTC.

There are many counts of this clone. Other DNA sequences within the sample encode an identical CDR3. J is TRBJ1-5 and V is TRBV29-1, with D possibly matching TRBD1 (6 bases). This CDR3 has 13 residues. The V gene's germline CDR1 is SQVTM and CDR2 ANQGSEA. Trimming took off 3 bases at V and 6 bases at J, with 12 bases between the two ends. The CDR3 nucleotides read TGCAGCGTTGATTCAGGGGTTGGTCAGCCCCAGCATTTT. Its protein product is CSVDSGVGQPQHF.

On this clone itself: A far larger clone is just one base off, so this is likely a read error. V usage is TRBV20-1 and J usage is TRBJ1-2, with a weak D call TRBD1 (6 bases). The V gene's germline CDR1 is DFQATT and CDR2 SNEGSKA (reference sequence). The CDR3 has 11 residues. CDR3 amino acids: CGASDRLGYTF. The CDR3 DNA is TGCGGTGCTAGCGACAGGTTAGGCTACACCTTC.